The rows below give T cell receptor beta chains drawn from one sample of a study of early T cells in non-severe SARS-CoV-2 infection. MiXCR was run by TCRdb on the 5' RACE reads, yielding one entry per CDR3 protein. The data hold around 27,000 distinct CDR3 sequences, with about 9.5% observed a single time. The sample was whole blood. Receptors originate from an adult who was a healthcare worker with PCR-confirmed SARS-CoV-2 infection or an uninfected control (not recorded which). The CDR3 runs from the conserved cysteine through the conserved F or W. A D gene is named only where the DNA matches it firmly. The size entry is marked missing in some rows and otherwise reads once, few, many or a size class.

TRBJ2-5 TRBV11-2 . many 15 TGTGCCAGCAGCTTAGGGTACAGCGGGCAAGAAGCCCAGTACTTC CASSLGYSGQEAQYF
TRBJ2-2 TRBV7-8 . . 15 TGTGCCAGCAGCTTAGTCAGATCAGGGAGCGGGGAGCTGTTTTTT CASSLVRSGSGELFF
TRBJ2-1 TRBV29-1 TRBD1 many 12 TGCAGCGCAGGACAGGGGGCTACTGAGCAGTTCTTC CSAGQGATEQFF
TRBJ2-1 TRBV4-1 TRBD2 . 14 TGCGCCAGCAGCCAAGAGGGTAGCGGGGGCGAGCAGTTCTTC CASSQEGSGGEQFF
TRBJ2-3 TRBV29-1 . many 16 TGCAGCGGCCGGGGGTGGCTTGAACGTAGCACAGATACGCAGTATTTT CSGRGWLERSTDTQYF
TRBJ2-7 TRBV3-1 . . 13 TGTGCCAGCAGCCAGGAGCCGGGTTACGAGCAGTACTTC CASSQEPGYEQYF
TRBJ2-2 TRBV29-1 TRBD1 . 18 TGCAGCGTTGAAGAGTTTCGTCCGGGACAGACGAACACCGGGGAGCTGTTTTTT CSVEEFRPGQTNTGELFF
TRBJ1-6 TRBV12-3/TRBV12-4 TRBD1 . 16 TGTGCCAGCAGCCAGAGGCGGGACAGCTCGGCCTCACCCCTCCACTTT CASSQRRDSSASPLHF
TRBJ1-3 TRBV20-1 TRBD1 many 14 TGCAGTGCTTCAGGGGGCGCGGATCGAAACACCATATATTTT CSASGGADRNTIYF
TRBJ1-4 TRBV4-3 . . 16 TGCGCCAGCAGCCAAGACCTCACAGCTACTAATGAAAAACTGTTTTTT CASSQDLTATNEKLFF
TRBJ1-6 TRBV7-2 . many 16 TGTGCCAGCAGTTTCGGACAGAGCTCCTATAATTCACCCCTCCACTTT CASSFGQSSYNSPLHF
TRBJ1-5 TRBV6-5 TRBD1 many 17 TGTGCCAGCAGCCCCGGGACAGATTTCCCTATCGAGCAGCCCCAGCATTTT CASSPGTDFPIEQPQHF
TRBJ1-1 TRBV28 . . 13 TGTGCCAGCAGTTTATTGCCAGACTATGAAGCTTTCTTT CASSLLPDYEAFF
TRBJ1-5 TRBV12-5 TRBD1 many 15 TGTGCTAGTGGTTTGGGTGGACAGGGTTCCCAGCCCCAGCATTTT CASGLGGQGSQPQHF
TRBJ1-6 TRBV6-5 . . 15 TGTGCCAGCAGTTACGGGTGGCAGGGGAGGTCACCCCTCCACTTT CASSYGWQGRSPLHF
TRBJ2-7 TRBV5-1 . many 15 TGCGCCAGCAGCTCCAAAGCCGGGGGCTCCTACGAGCAGTACTTC CASSSKAGGSYEQYF
TRBJ1-2 TRBV11-2 . many 12 TGTGCCAGCAGGGACGCAACTAATGGCTACACCTTC CASRDATNGYTF
TRBJ2-7 TRBV18 TRBD1 many 15 TGTGCCAGCTCACTGGACAGGGGGTATCTGTACGAGCAGTACTTC CASSLDRGYLYEQYF
TRBJ1-2 TRBV4-3 . . 14 TGCGCCAGCAGCCATACCGACAGTTACTATGGCTACACCTTC CASSHTDSYYGYTF
TRBJ1-6 TRBV5-1 TRBD1 few 15 TGCGCCAGCAGCGATACACAGGGGGGGATTTCACCCCTCCACTTT CASSDTQGGISPLHF
TRBJ1-6 TRBV27 TRBD1 few 16 TGTGCCAGCGGAGCGGGACAGAGATACCAAGGTTCACCCCTCCACTTT CASGAGQRYQGSPLHF
TRBJ2-3 TRBV20-1 . many 19 TGCAGTGCTAGAGGAGGTTTACGGGGGCCCAACTACCGAGCAGATACGCAGTATTTT CSARGGLRGPNYRADTQYF
TRBJ2-2 TRBV5-1 TRBD2 many 16 TGCGCCAGCAGCACCCGGGAGGGGGTCGACACCGGGGAGCTGTTTTTT CASSTREGVDTGELFF
TRBJ2-1 TRBV6-1 . many 15 TGTGCCAGCAGCTCCCTACGGGCTTCTTACAATGAGCAGTTCTTC CASSSLRASYNEQFF
TRBJ1-2 TRBV20-1 . many 15 TGCAGTGCTAGAGGGCCCCGATGGACTCTCTATGGCTACACCTTC CSARGPRWTLYGYTF
TRBJ1-5 TRBV7-2 . few 14 TGTGCCAGCAGCCGACAGGTACTCAATCAGCCCCAGCATTTT CASSRQVLNQPQHF
TRBJ2-1 TRBV7-8 TRBD1 many 18 TGTGCCAGCAGCTTAGTATTGAGCGCAGGGGGCATCTTGAATGAGCAGTTCTTC CASSLVLSAGGILNEQFF
TRBJ2-4 TRBV7-6 . many 16 TGTGCCAGCAGCTTAGCGGGTGGGAGAGCCAAAAACATTCAGTACTTC CASSLAGGRAKNIQYF
TRBJ2-1 TRBV27 . many 16 TGTGCCAGCACCCCTTGGGGGGGCAATTCCTACAATGAGCAGTTCTTC CASTPWGGNSYNEQFF
TRBJ2-2 TRBV19 TRBD1 few 13 TGTGCCATGGGGACAGGGAAGACCGGGGAGCTGTTTTTT CAMGTGKTGELFF
TRBJ2-6 TRBV6-6 TRBD1 few 18 TGTGCCAGCAGCCCCCGGACAGGGAGAGAGTCTGGGGCCAACGTCCTGACTTTC CASSPRTGRESGANVLTF
TRBJ1-5 TRBV24-1 TRBD1 . 12 TGTGCCAGTGGACAGGGCAATCAGCCCCAGCATTTT CASGQGNQPQHF
TRBJ2-5 TRBV6-1 TRBD2 . 13 TGTGCCAGCACAATAGCGGGGGGAGAGACCCAGTACTTC CASTIAGGETQYF
TRBJ2-3 TRBV4-1 TRBD2 . 15 TGCGCCAGCAGCCAAGGAGCGGGGGGTACAGATACGCAGTATTTT CASSQGAGGTDTQYF
TRBJ1-2 TRBV4-2 . many 14 TGTGCCAGCAGCCAAGATAGGACCAACTATGGCTACACCTTC CASSQDRTNYGYTF
TRBJ2-7 TRBV7-9 . few 13 TGTGCCAGCAGTGCTTCAGCTCCGGCGGGGCAGTACTTC CASSASAPAGQYF
TRBJ1-1 TRBV12-3/TRBV12-4 . . 14 TGTGCCAGCAGTTTATGGATATTTAACACTGAAGCTTTCTTT CASSLWIFNTEAFF
TRBJ2-5 TRBV5-1 . few 14 TGCGCCAGCAGCTTGGACCGACTAGAGAAGACCCAGTACTTC CASSLDRLEKTQYF
TRBJ2-5 TRBV18 . . 14 TGTGCCAGCTCCCTGAACAGGCTACAAGAGACCCAGTACTTC CASSLNRLQETQYF
TRBJ1-6 TRBV10-3 . many 14 TGTGCCATCTCTATTGGGGGGGGCGAGTCACCCCTCCACTTT CAISIGGGESPLHF
TRBJ1-5 TRBV19 . many 16 TGTGCCAGTAGTATAGAACCTCAGGGTTTTTATCAGCCCCAGCATTTT CASSIEPQGFYQPQHF
TRBJ1-1 TRBV7-9 . . 15 TGTGCCAGCAGCCCCTACAGGTCCGGGCCCACTGAAGCTTTCTTT CASSPYRSGPTEAFF
TRBJ1-1 TRBV18 . many 14 TGTGCCAGCTCACCACGAGGGGTGAACACTGAAGCTTTCTTT CASSPRGVNTEAFF
TRBJ2-7 TRBV18 TRBD1 . 16 TGTGCCAGCTCACCCGTTGGGGACAGATCCCTCGGGGAGCAGTACTTC CASSPVGDRSLGEQYF
TRBJ1-1 TRBV29-1 . few 11 TGCAGCGTTGGTGGGGGCACTGAAGCTTTCTTT CSVGGGTEAFF
TRBJ2-1 TRBV7-6 . many 13 TGTGCCAGCAGCTTAATACCGGTCGAAGAGCAGTTCTTC CASSLIPVEEQFF
TRBJ2-5 TRBV3-1 . many 13 TGTGCCAGCAGCCCTCCAGGTGAGGAGACCCAGTACTTC CASSPPGEETQYF